Each of the 6 T cell receptor beta chains below was sequenced from the same sample in a study of beta chain features in type 1 diabetes. TCRB transcripts that were expressed got sequenced, as all of the isolated RNA had been reverse transcribed. Using immunoSEQ multiplex PCR, the repertoire was profiled, and TCRdb retains in-frame clones only, with some absent. The data contain about 340,000 clones, around 7.6% of them singletons. The sample taken for sequencing was central memory CD4+ T cells from blood. The receptors come from a woman between 18 and 29 years old in good health.

The rearrangement uses TRBV5-1 and TRBJ1-2; 7 bases align to TRBD1. CDR1 is SGHRS, CDR2 YFSETQ, per germline. The CDR3 has 18 amino acids. The V gene end was trimmed by 4 bases and the J gene end by 8 bases; junction bases not matched to a gene: 23. This CDR3 reads CASSLLAPTGISPRGYTF. In DNA, the CDR3 is TGCGCCAGCAGCCTCTTGGCGCCGACAGGGATCTCTCCACGCGGCTACACCTTC.

The rearrangement joins TRBV7-3 to TRBJ2-1; 9 bases are a match to TRBD2. CDR1 SGHTA and CDR2 FQGTGA come from the germline V gene. The length of the CDR3 is 14 residues. The junction had 4 bases not matched to a gene; V was cut back by 5 bases and J by 5 bases. The CDR3 DNA reads TGTGCCAGCAGCCGGACTAGCGCTAACAATGAGCAGTTCTTC. Translation: CASSRTSANNEQFF.

This clone has only a few counts. The rearrangement links TRBV9 to TRBJ1-1; 7 bases fit TRBD1. Germline V gives CDR1 SGDLS, CDR2 YYNGEE. J lost 1 base, V lost 2 bases, and 2 bases had no gene match. The CDR3 consists of 14 residues. DNA for the CDR3: TGTGCCAGCAGCGTCGGACAGGCGAACACTGAAGCTTTCTTT. Amino acids: CASSVGQANTEAFF.

The genes are TRBV5-1 and TRBJ2-2, with a weak D call TRBD1 (6 bases). V lost 0 bases to trimming and J lost 7 bases, with 7 bases between them. This CDR3 is built from 13 residues. Looked up from germline, CDR1 is SGHRS and CDR2 is YFSETQ. DNA of the CDR3: TGCGCCAGCAGCTTGGACAGGGTCGGGGAGCTGTTTTTT. It codes for CASSLDRVGELFF.

This clone was counted only a few times. The chain combines TRBV28 with TRBJ1-1; no clear D gene. The CDR3 runs to 13 residues. V gave up 4 bases and J gave up 5 bases, with 11 bases separating them. Germline V gene sequence: CDR1 MDHEN, CDR2 SYDVKM. The CDR3 sequence is CASSSIFSTEAFF. CDR3 DNA: TGTGCCAGCAGTTCAATCTTTTCGACTGAAGCTTTCTTT.

This clone was seen only once. The V call is TRBV5-1, the J call TRBJ2-5; 16 positions match TRBD2. The CDR3 extends over 16 amino acids. Germline V CDR1 and CDR2: SGHRS, YFSETQ. V lost 4 bases and J lost 5; bases outside the gene matches: 5. CDR3 amino acids: CASSDGTSGRGETQYF. CDR3 DNA sequence: TGCGCCAGCAGCGACGGGACTAGCGGGAGGGGTGAGACCCAGTACTTC.